This TCR beta chain appears in the sequencing data of a study of blood T cell repertoires in COVID-19. The overall study: Samples representing acute and convalescent COVID-19 were sourced from the United States, Italy and Spain. PBMCs, B-cell-depleted T cells, or T cells provided the cDNA or gDNA that made up the material.

The CDR3 length is 11 residues. Looked up from germline, CDR1 is SNHLY and CDR2 is FYNNEI. Deletions cut 5 bases from V and 4 bases from J, with 6 bases between. Original processing notes: Using reference gene primer amplification, nucleated cell counts were estimated. Sequencing used immunoSEQ multiplex PCR; TCRdb keeps in-frame clones, though not all of them. V and J calls and clone size follow that table, whereas D and trimming were derived from the DNA. The sample includes 250,000 to 300,000 clones, about 88% of them seen just once. The receptor's source is a man aged 18-30 years with active or convalescent COVID-19. This sequence joins TRBV2 and TRBJ2-7; D not resolved. Input material: peripheral blood. The CDR3 is CASSYVYEQYF. In DNA, the CDR3 is TGTGCCAGCAGTTATGTTTACGAGCAGTACTTC.